The sequence of this TCR beta chain was determined in a study of T cells in Graves' hyperthyroidism and ophthalmopathy. A few counts support this clonotype. Deletions cut 4 bases from V and 6 bases from J, with 15 bases between. The CDR3 extends over 13 amino acids. CDR1 and CDR2 from the germline V gene are GTSNPN and SVGIG (reference sequence). Amplified TCR beta CDR3 regions came from RNA transcripts. Initially, a first-round RT-PCR of the TCR CDR3 employed the HTBI primer set. MiXCR, applied by TCRdb to the multiplex PCR reads, yields one record per CDR3 protein. This repertoire shows some 550,000 distinct CDR3 sequences, more than 15% found once; its top ten account for around 3.5%. Ophthalmopathy cases scored 3 or more on the Clinical Activity Score and 4 or more on NOSPECS grade, with duration below 3 months. Exclusions: uncontrolled infection, other autoimmune disease, pregnancy, lactation. The diagnostic basis comprised clinical symptoms, serum thyroxine and TRAb, thyroid ultrasound and orbital computed tomography.

The rearrangement links TRBV30 to TRBJ1-2, with no clear D. The sequence came from a woman aged 40 to 50 with Graves' ophthalmopathy. Sequenced input: blood. CDR3 bases: TGTGCCTGGACTGTGAGGGTGTCAGATGGCTACACCTTC. Its protein product is CAWTVRVSDGYTF.